Below, 5 T cell receptor beta chains from the same sample are listed, as sequenced in a study of T-cell reconstitution after alpha-beta-depleted transplantation in children. Preparation of the TCRbeta library was carried out with unique molecular identifiers. TCRdb used MiXCR to reprocess the PCR reads, holding one entry per CDR3 protein. Of 300,000 or so distinct CDR3 sequences in the sample, roughly 9.5% were seen once. The sequencing here drew on PBMCs from the stem cell graft donor, taken from the stem cell graft. These receptors all come from a human donor who donated a stem cell graft to a child with SCID.

This clonotype was seen once. V gene TRBV6-5 combines with J gene TRBJ2-5; D uncertain. From germline, CDR1 is MNHEY and CDR2 SVGAGI. CDR3 size: 14 residues. V lost 2 bases to trimming and J lost 3 bases, with 10 bases between them. The DNA for the CDR3 is TGTGCCAGCAGTTACGTCGGTCAGAAAGAGACCCAGTACTTC. The encoded protein is CASSYVGQKETQYF.

The CDR3, as DNA: TGTGCCAGCAGCCAAGATCTTGTCAGGGAAACGTACAATGAGCAGTTCTTC. Translating gives CASSQDLVRETYNEQFF. The chain uses TRBV4-2 and TRBJ2-1; the D gene is possibly TRBD1 (5 bases). This CDR3 spans 17 amino acids. Germline V gene data show CDR1 as LGHNA and CDR2 as YNFKEQ. Trimming took 0 bases from V and 4 from J, leaving 16 bases between them.

The CDR3 nucleotides read TGTGCCAGCAGTTTAAGGTATATGACTAGCCTTCTGGAAGTGGGCTCCTACAATGAGCAGTTCTTC. Its protein is CASSLRYMTSLLEVGSYNEQFF. The rearrangement joins TRBV12-3 or TRBV12-4 to TRBJ2-1, with TRBD2 matching over 7 bases. With 2 bases clipped from V and 0 bases from J, the junction kept 22 bases outside the gene matches. This CDR3 is built from 22 residues.

V gene TRBV20-1 combines with J gene TRBJ1-2, with D maybe TRBD1 (5 bases). This CDR3 has 12 amino acids. Germline CDR1 reads DFQATT; CDR2 reads SNEGSKA (reference sequence). V lost 5 bases and J 3 bases, leaving 10 bases between the germline ends. The CDR3 reads CSAEAGDYGYTF. The CDR3 DNA sequence: TGCAGTGCTGAGGCGGGGGACTATGGCTACACCTTC.

This clonotype was detected a few times. J is TRBJ2-4 and V is TRBV5-1, with a tentative D call TRBD1 (6 bases). Deletions cut 4 bases from V and 0 bases from J, with 8 bases between. Germline V CDR1 and CDR2: SGHRS, YFSETQ. CDR3 length: 14 residues. The CDR3 loop reads CASSRDIAKNIQYF. CDR3 in DNA: TGCGCCAGCAGCCGGGACATAGCCAAAAACATTCAGTACTTC.